The source of this TCR beta chain is a study of identical twins. Each CDR3 protein gets one entry after TCRdb re-called the 5' RACE reads with MiXCR. The sample lists approximately 700,000 distinct CDR3 sequences; 18% were seen once. After removal of 5 bases from V and 2 bases from J, the junction contained 8 bases not matched to a gene. CDR3 length equals 16 residues. Germline-derived CDR1 and CDR2 are SQVTM and ANQGSEA. These data were also reused for a study on T cells expressing NK-cell markers. Per that study: In roughly six donors, dominant CD3+CD56+NKG2C+ clonotypes ranked among the top 10 CD8+ clonotypes. In a handful of donors, dominant clonotypes made up roughly 28.3-65% of CD3+CD56-NKG2C+ cells.

This sequence joins TRBV29-1 and TRBJ2-3, with TRBD2 matching 12 bases. The sequence was obtained from a woman between 18 and 29 years old in good health. The sequencing sample was made of PBMCs. The CDR3 coding sequence is TGCAGCGTTCGACCGGGACTAGCGGGCCTCACAGATACGCAGTATTTT. It specifies CSVRPGLAGLTDTQYF.